One and the same sample provided the 29 T cell receptor beta chains below, sequenced in a study of blood T cell repertoires in COVID-19. Clones were read by immunoSEQ multiplex PCR, and TCRdb kept only the in-frame ones, dropping some. The sample carries about 52,000 clones, 82% recorded once. Sequenced sample: peripheral blood. Receptors were obtained from a man older than 75 with COVID-19, enrolled during active disease.

J is TRBJ1-4 and V is TRBV5-5; D gene ambiguous. V lost 5 bases to trimming and J lost 5 bases, with 13 bases between them. The CDR3 consists of 14 residues. In germline, CDR1 is SGHKS, CDR2 YYEKEE (reference sequence). Here the CDR3 reads CASSVLAPNEKLFF. The CDR3 nucleotides read TGTGCCAGCAGTGTGTTGGCCCCGAATGAAAAACTGTTTTTT.

The chain combines TRBV7-9 with TRBJ1-2, with a tentative D call TRBD1 (5 bases). Germline V gives CDR1 SEHNR, CDR2 FQNEAQ (reference sequence). V lost 2 bases to trimming and J lost 2 bases, with 18 bases between them. The length of the CDR3 is 17 residues. CDR3 residues: CASSLTPDRLLNYGYTF. CDR3 DNA sequence: TGTGCCAGCAGCTTAACCCCCGACAGACTCCTAAACTATGGCTACACCTTC.

This clone was recorded only once. V gene TRBV28 combines with J gene TRBJ2-5; a possible D gene is TRBD2 (6 bases). V was pared by 3 bases and J by 5 bases, with 10 bases between. Per the germline V gene, CDR1 is MDHEN and CDR2 is SYDVKM. The CDR3 consists of 13 residues. The CDR3 region is CASSFGGLETQYF. The CDR3 DNA reads as TGTGCCAGCAGTTTCGGGGGTTTGGAGACCCAGTACTTC.

Only a few counts were recorded for this clone. The rearrangement joins TRBV18 to TRBJ2-3, with 10 bases matching TRBD1. Germline-derived CDR1 and CDR2 are KGHSH and LQKENI. The V segment lost 3 bases and the J segment 6 bases; nucleotides outside the gene matches: 6. This CDR3 is built from 15 residues. The CDR3 region has the DNA TGTGCCAGCTCACCCACGGGACAGGGGATGGATACGCAGTATTTT. Residues: CASSPTGQGMDTQYF.

The CDR3 DNA follows: TGTGCCAGCAGCTCCAGTCGGGGAGGCTCCTACAATGAGCAGTTCTTC. Translated: CASSSSRGGSYNEQFF. The chain is built from TRBV11-3 and TRBJ2-1; D is possibly TRBD2 (6 bases). Trimming removed 4 bases from V and 0 bases from J, with 13 bases in between. Germline lookup yields CDR1 SGHNT and CDR2 YENEEA. The CDR3 totals 16 residues.

This clone has just a few counts. The chain uses TRBV10-3 and TRBJ2-3; 8 bases map to TRBD2. The CDR3 covers 14 residues. J lost 2 bases, V lost 10 bases, and 8 bases had no gene match. The germline CDR1 and CDR2 sequences are ENHRY and SYGVKD. The CDR3 nucleotides read TGTGCCACTGTAGCGGGGCGGGACACAGATACGCAGTATTTT. It is translated as CATVAGRDTDTQYF.

J is TRBJ2-1 and V is TRBV4-3; 9 positions match TRBD2. The CDR3 is 15 residues long. CDR1 is LGHNA, CDR2 YSLEER, per germline. V gave up 0 bases and J gave up 6 bases; unmatched junction bases: 3. CDR3 nucleotides: TGCGCCAGCAGCCAAGATACAGCGGGAGGCAATGAGCAGTTCTTC. Translating gives CASSQDTAGGNEQFF.

This chain joins TRBV19 and TRBJ2-2, with D tentatively TRBD1 (5 bases). The CDR3 loop spans 16 amino acids. V lost 2 bases and J 2 bases, leaving 12 bases between the germline ends. Germline loops: CDR1 LNHDA, CDR2 SQIVND (reference sequence). CDR3 coding DNA: TGTGCCAGTAGTATAAAGGCCAGGGCTAACACCGGGGAGCTGTTTTTT. Translated: CASSIKARANTGELFF. Full variable domain (outside the CDR3, taken from reference TRBV19 and TRBJ2-2): DGGITQSPKYLFRKEGQNVTLSCEQNLNHDAMYWYRQDPGQGLRLIYYSQIVNDFQKGDIAEGYSVSREKKESFPLTVTSAQKNPTAFYLCASSIKARANTGELFFGEGSRLTVL.

The J gene is TRBJ2-3, the V gene TRBV2, with 9 bases lining up with TRBD2. CDR3 length: 16 residues. Trimming at V came to 2 bases and at J to 2 bases, leaving 5 bases not matched to a gene. From germline, CDR1 is SNHLY and CDR2 FYNNEI. The CDR3 DNA sequence: TGTGCCAGCAGTGAACTAGCGGGAAGGAACACAGATACGCAGTATTTT. Translated, it gives CASSELAGRNTDTQYF. Supplemented by reference TRBV2 and TRBJ2-3, the full variable domain reads EPEVTQTPSHQVTQMGQEVILRCVPISNHLYFYWYRQILGQKVEFLVSFYNNEISEKSEIFDDQFSVERPDGSNFTLKIRSTKLEDSAMYFCASSELAGRNTDTQYFGPGTRLTVL.

The rearrangement links TRBV7-8 to TRBJ1-1, with 11 bases matching TRBD1. The germline CDR1 and CDR2 sequences are SGHVS and FQNEAQ. This CDR3 comprises 15 residues. V shed 5 bases and J 7 bases; nucleotides not matched to a gene: 9. CDR3 sequence reads: CASSPTRGQGDEAFF. DNA of the CDR3: TGTGCCAGCAGCCCAACCCGGGGACAGGGGGATGAAGCTTTCTTT.

The rearrangement links TRBV6-5 to TRBJ1-5; tentatively, D is TRBD1 (5 bases). The CDR3 covers 14 residues. Germline V gives CDR1 MNHEY, CDR2 SVGAGI. The V and J ends lost 7 bases and 7 bases respectively, with 17 bases between them. The CDR3 nucleotides are TGTGCCAGCACCCAGGGTGGGATCGGGCAGCCCCAGCATTTT. Translated, it gives CASTQGGIGQPQHF.

The V gene is TRBV7-2, the J gene TRBJ2-3, with 12 nucleotides matching TRBD2. Germline V lookup: CDR1 SGHTA, CDR2 FQGNSA. The CDR3 covers 15 residues. Unmatched junction bases numbered 10, after V lost 8 bases and J lost 7 bases. CDR3 region: CASGRASGGAHTQYF. CDR3 sequence (DNA): TGTGCCAGCGGGAGGGCTAGCGGGGGGGCACATACGCAGTATTTT.

J is TRBJ2-7 and V is TRBV5-8; 11 bases map to TRBD1. The trim removed 0 bases at V and 2 bases at J, leaving 1 base unmatched. CDR1 is SGHTS, CDR2 YDEGEE, per germline. CDR3 length: 15 residues. The DNA for the CDR3 is TGTGCCAGCAGCTTGGGGGGACAGGGGGCCTACGAGCAGTACTTC. It specifies CASSLGGQGAYEQYF.

The genes are TRBV4-3 and TRBJ2-1; 9 nucleotides match TRBD2. The germline gives CDR1 LGHNA, CDR2 YSLEER. After removal of 4 bases from V and 4 bases from J, the junction contained 11 bases not matched to a gene. The CDR3 has 17 amino acids. The CDR3 loop is CASSLLLAGESYNEQFF. CDR3 coding DNA: TGCGCCAGCAGCCTCCTCTTAGCGGGAGAATCGTACAATGAGCAGTTCTTC.

This chain links TRBV4-3 with TRBJ1-2; 9 nucleotides line up with TRBD1. CDR1 and CDR2 (germline): LGHNA, YSLEER. The CDR3 sequence is 15 residues long. The V segment lost 6 bases and the J segment 8 bases; nucleotides outside the gene matches: 13. The CDR3: CASSRTRDRDSGYTF. Here the CDR3 DNA reads TGCGCCAGCAGTCGGACCCGGGACAGGGATTCCGGCTACACCTTC.

The CDR3 bases are TGTGCCAGCAGCCGGGAAACCGGGACAGGGACCTACGAGCAGTACTTC. Amino acid sequence: CASSRETGTGTYEQYF. V usage is TRBV3-1 (or the pseudogene TRBV3-2) and J usage is TRBJ2-7, with 9 bases matching TRBD1. The CDR3 runs to 16 residues. V was clipped by 4 bases and J by 2 bases; unmatched bases: 9. Germline CDR1 reads LGHDT; CDR2 reads YNNKEL (reference sequence).

J is TRBJ2-5 and V is TRBV4-1; a weak D match, TRBD2 (8 bases). The CDR3 extends over 17 amino acids. Trimming took off 3 bases at V and 5 bases at J, with 22 bases between the two ends. Germline CDR1 reads MGHRA; CDR2 reads YSYEKL. The CDR3 is CASSQELQGRGAETQYF. CDR3 nucleotides: TGCGCCAGCAGCCAGGAATTACAGGGGCGGGGGGCCGAGACCCAGTACTTC.

The rearrangement links TRBV27 to TRBJ1-1, with a weak D call TRBD1 (6 bases). Germline lookup yields CDR1 MNHEY and CDR2 SMNVEV (reference sequence). The CDR3 is made up of 16 amino acids. Trimming took off 5 bases at V and 4 bases at J, with 20 bases between the two ends. DNA for the CDR3: TGTGCCAGCAGTAAGAGGACAGTAGGAACAGGCACTGAAGCTTTCTTT. Translated: CASSKRTVGTGTEAFF.

The chain joins TRBV19 to TRBJ2-5; D is unresolved. V lost 3 bases to trimming and J lost 5 bases, with 19 bases between them. Per the germline V gene, CDR1 is LNHDA and CDR2 is SQIVND (reference sequence). This CDR3 contains 16 residues. The CDR3 DNA is TGTGCCAGTAGTATTGCGCAACCCCGAACTTCGGAGACCCAGTACTTC. The encoded protein is CASSIAQPRTSETQYF.

The rearrangement links TRBV7-3 to TRBJ2-1; a possible D gene is TRBD2 (7 bases). This CDR3 contains 14 residues. The V gene lost 1 base and the J gene lost 7 bases, with 11 bases spanning the gap. CDR1 is SGHTA and CDR2 is FQGTGA in the germline V gene. For the CDR3, the DNA is TGTGCCAGCAGCTTAAGCCGGGGGGCAAATGAGCAGTTCTTC. Encoded protein: CASSLSRGANEQFF.

V gene TRBV6-5 combines with J gene TRBJ1-1, with D uncertain. The germline V and J ends were trimmed by 6 bases and 4 bases, with 12 bases remaining between them. This CDR3 has 13 residues. The germline CDR1 and CDR2 sequences are MNHEY and SVGAGI. Here the CDR3 DNA reads TGTGCCAGCAGAATCGGAGAGAGCACTGAAGCTTTCTTT. This codes for CASRIGESTEAFF.

V and J are TRBV2 and TRBJ1-1; 7 bases match TRBD1. With 7 bases clipped from V and 4 bases from J, the junction kept 12 bases outside the gene matches. Germline lookup yields CDR1 SNHLY and CDR2 FYNNEI. This CDR3 is 15 amino acids long. CDR3: CASNADRDPLTEAFF. The CDR3 DNA is TGTGCCAGCAATGCTGACAGGGACCCACTCACTGAAGCTTTCTTT.

As to this clone: This sample includes further DNA sequences coding for the same CDR3. V is TRBV3-1 (or the pseudogene TRBV3-2) and J is TRBJ1-5; TRBD1 aligns across 9 bases. The CDR3 is made up of 15 amino acids. Germline V CDR1 and CDR2: LGHDT, YNNKEL (reference sequence). The junction had 5 bases not matched to a gene; V was cut back by 4 bases and J by 4 bases. This CDR3 reads CASSPTGGSNQPQHF. CDR3 in DNA: TGTGCCAGCAGCCCGACAGGGGGTTCTAATCAGCCCCAGCATTTT.

This chain's CDR3 is CAWIDSGRNYGYTF. DNA for the CDR3: TGTGCCTGGATCGACAGCGGGAGAAACTATGGCTACACCTTC. The chain couples TRBV30 to TRBJ1-2; perhaps TRBD1 as D (5 bases). The CDR3 covers 14 residues. Between the trimmed V and J ends, which lost 4 bases and 2 bases, there was a span of 14 bases. CDR1 is GTSNPN and CDR2 is SVGIG in the germline V gene (reference sequence). Supplemented by reference TRBV30 and TRBJ1-2, the full variable domain reads SQTIHQWPATLVQPVGSPLSLECTVEGTSNPNLYWYRQAAGRGLQLLFYSVGIGQISSEVPQNLSASRPQDRQFILSSKKLLLSDSGFYLCAWIDSGRNYGYTFGSGTRLTVV.

The chain carries TRBV28 and TRBJ2-7; D gene unclear. The germline CDR1 and CDR2 sequences are MDHEN and SYDVKM. The CDR3 is made up of 13 amino acids. The ends were cut back, 4 bases at V and 2 bases at J, with 9 bases in the middle. CDR3 DNA sequence: TGTGCCAGCAGTTCCCTAGTCCCCTACGAGCAGTACTTC. The encoded protein is CASSSLVPYEQYF.

This rearrangement joins TRBV18 to TRBJ2-5; D is undetermined. The CDR3 runs 15 residues. V was pared by 0 bases and J by 5 bases, with 13 bases between. Germline CDR1 reads KGHSH; CDR2 reads LQKENI. CDR3 protein: CASSPPRVGGETQYF. The CDR3 DNA is TGTGCCAGCTCACCACCTCGAGTCGGCGGCGAGACCCAGTACTTC. Full variable domain (missing parts from reference TRBV18 and TRBJ2-5): NAGVMQNPRHLVRRRGQEARLRCSPMKGHSHVYWYRQLPEEGLKFMVYLQKENIIDESGMPKERFSAEFPKEGPSILRIQQVVRGDSAAYFCASSPPRVGGETQYFGPGTRLLVL.

A few counts support this clone. The V call is TRBV6-5, the J call TRBJ1-4; D may be TRBD1 (5 bases). The CDR3 loop spans 14 amino acids. Germline V gene data show CDR1 as MNHEY and CDR2 as SVGAGI. Trimming pared 10 bases from V and 10 bases from J, leaving 22 bases between. CDR3 in amino acids: CATNDQGGVGKLFF. As DNA, the CDR3 is TGTGCCACCAACGACCAGGGAGGGGTAGGAAAACTGTTTTTT.

The chain links TRBV3-1 (or the pseudogene TRBV3-2) to TRBJ1-3; TRBD1 might be the D (6 bases). The V and J ends lost 4 bases and 7 bases respectively, with 23 bases between them. The CDR3 has 17 residues. Germline V lookup: CDR1 LGHDT, CDR2 YNNKEL (reference sequence). Here the CDR3 reads CASSPGHQGPRWNTIYF. Written as DNA, the CDR3 is TGTGCCAGCAGCCCCGGTCATCAGGGGCCCAGGTGGAACACCATATATTTT.

This rearrangement joins TRBV30 to TRBJ1-4, with a tentative D call TRBD1 (6 bases). Trimming pared 2 bases from V and 8 bases from J, leaving 9 bases between. Germline V lookup: CDR1 GTSNPN, CDR2 SVGIG (reference sequence). The CDR3 runs 12 residues. The CDR3 spells CAWSLRGEKLFF. The CDR3 DNA is TGTGCCTGGAGTTTGAGGGGGGAAAAACTGTTTTTT.